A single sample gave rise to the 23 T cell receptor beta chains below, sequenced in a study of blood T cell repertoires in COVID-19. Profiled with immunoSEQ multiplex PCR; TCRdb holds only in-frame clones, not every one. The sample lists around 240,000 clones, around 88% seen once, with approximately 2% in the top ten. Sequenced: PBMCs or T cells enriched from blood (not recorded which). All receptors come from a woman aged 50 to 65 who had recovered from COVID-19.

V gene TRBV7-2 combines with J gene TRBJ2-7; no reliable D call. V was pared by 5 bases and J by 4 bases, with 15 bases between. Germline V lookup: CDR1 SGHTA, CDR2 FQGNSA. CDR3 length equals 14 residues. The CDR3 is CASSPSRAGYEQYF. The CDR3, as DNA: TGTGCCAGCAGCCCCTCTAGAGCTGGATACGAGCAGTACTTC.

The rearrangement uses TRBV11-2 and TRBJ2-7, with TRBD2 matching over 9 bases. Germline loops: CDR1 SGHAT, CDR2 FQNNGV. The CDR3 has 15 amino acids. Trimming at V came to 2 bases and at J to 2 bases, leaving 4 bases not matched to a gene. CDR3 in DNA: TGTGCCAGCAGCTTATCAGCGGGGGGACCCTACGAGCAGTACTTC. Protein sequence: CASSLSAGGPYEQYF. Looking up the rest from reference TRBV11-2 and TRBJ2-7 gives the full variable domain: EAGVAQSPRYKIIEKRQSVAFWCNPISGHATLYWYQQILGQGPKLLIQFQNNGVVDDSQLPKDRFSAERLKGVDSTLKIQPAKLEDSAVYLCASSLSAGGPYEQYFGPGTRLTVT.

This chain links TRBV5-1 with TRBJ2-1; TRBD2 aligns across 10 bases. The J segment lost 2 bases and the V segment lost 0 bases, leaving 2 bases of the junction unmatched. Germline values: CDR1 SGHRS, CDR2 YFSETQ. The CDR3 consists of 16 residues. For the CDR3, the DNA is TGCGCCAGCAGCTTGGCCGGGACTAGCGCCTACAATGAGCAGTTCTTC. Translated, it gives CASSLAGTSAYNEQFF.

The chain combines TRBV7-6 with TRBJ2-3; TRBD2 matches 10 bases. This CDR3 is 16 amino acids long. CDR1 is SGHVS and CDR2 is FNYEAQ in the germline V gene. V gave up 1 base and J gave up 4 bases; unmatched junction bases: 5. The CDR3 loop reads CASSLEIAGGADTQYF. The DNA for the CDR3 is TGTGCCAGCAGCTTAGAGATAGCGGGGGGCGCAGATACGCAGTATTTT.

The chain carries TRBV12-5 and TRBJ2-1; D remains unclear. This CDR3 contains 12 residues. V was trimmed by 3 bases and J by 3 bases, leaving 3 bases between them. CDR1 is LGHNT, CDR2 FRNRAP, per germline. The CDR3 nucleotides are TGTGCTAGTGGTTTCTACTACAATGAGCAGTTCTTC. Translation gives CASGFYYNEQFF. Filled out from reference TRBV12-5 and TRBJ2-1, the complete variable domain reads DARVTQTPRHKVTEMGQEVTMRCQPILGHNTVFWYRQTMMQGLELLAYFRNRAPLDDSGMPKDRFSAEMPDATLATLKIQPSEPRDSAVYFCASGFYYNEQFFGPGTRLTVL.

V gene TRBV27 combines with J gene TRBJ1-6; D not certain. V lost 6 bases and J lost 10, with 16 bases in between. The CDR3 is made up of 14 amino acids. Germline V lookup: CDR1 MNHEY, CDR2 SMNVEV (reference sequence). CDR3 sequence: CASSSYGEGSPLHF. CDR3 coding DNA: TGTGCCAGCAGCAGTTACGGGGAAGGCTCACCCCTCCACTTT.

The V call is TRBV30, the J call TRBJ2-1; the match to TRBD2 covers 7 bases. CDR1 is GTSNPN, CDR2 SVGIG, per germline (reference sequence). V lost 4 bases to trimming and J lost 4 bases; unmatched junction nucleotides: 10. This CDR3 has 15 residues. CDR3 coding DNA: TGTGCCTGGAAGTTAAAGACTAGCAGTTACAATGAGCAGTTCTTC. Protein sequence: CAWKLKTSSYNEQFF.

The CDR3 DNA is TGTGCCAGCAGCGTACGGTCAGATACGCAGTATTTT. This sequence encodes CASSVRSDTQYF. The genes are TRBV9 and TRBJ2-3; D ambiguous. CDR1 is SGDLS, CDR2 YYNGEE, per germline. Trimming cost V 1 base and J 4 bases, with 4 bases left between them. The CDR3 spans 12 residues.

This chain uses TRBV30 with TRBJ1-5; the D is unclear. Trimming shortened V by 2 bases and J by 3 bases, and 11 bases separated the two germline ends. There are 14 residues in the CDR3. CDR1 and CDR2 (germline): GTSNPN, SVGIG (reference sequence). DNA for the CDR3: TGTGCCTGGAGTCCATGGGCCTCCAATCAGCCCCAGCATTTT. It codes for CAWSPWASNQPQHF.

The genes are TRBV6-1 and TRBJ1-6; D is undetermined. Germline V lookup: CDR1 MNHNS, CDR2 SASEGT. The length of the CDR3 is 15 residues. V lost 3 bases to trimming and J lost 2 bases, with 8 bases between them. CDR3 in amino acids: CASSEAGAYNSPLHF. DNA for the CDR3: TGTGCCAGCAGTGAGGCCGGGGCCTATAATTCACCCCTCCACTTT.

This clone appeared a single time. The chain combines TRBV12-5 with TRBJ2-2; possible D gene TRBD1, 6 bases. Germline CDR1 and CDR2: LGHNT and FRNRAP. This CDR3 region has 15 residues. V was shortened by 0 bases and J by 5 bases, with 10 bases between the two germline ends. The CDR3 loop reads CASGLVQGWTGELFF. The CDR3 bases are TGTGCTAGTGGTTTGGTACAGGGATGGACCGGGGAGCTGTTTTTT.

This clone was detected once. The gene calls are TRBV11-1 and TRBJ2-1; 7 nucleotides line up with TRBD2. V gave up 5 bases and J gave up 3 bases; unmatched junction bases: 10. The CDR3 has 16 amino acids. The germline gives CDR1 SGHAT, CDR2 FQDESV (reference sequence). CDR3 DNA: TGTGCCAGCAGCCCCGATCTAGCGGTCTTCTACAATGAGCAGTTCTTC. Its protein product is CASSPDLAVFYNEQFF.

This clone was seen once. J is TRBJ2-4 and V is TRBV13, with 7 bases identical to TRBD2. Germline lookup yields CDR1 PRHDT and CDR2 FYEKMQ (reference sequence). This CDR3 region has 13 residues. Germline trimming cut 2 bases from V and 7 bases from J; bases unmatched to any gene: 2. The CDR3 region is CASSLRGSNIQYF. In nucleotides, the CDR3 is TGTGCCAGCAGCTTACGCGGGAGTAACATTCAGTACTTC.

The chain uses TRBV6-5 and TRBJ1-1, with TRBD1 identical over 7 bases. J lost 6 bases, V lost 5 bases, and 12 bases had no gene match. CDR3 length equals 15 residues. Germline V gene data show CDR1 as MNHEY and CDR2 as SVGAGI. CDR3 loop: CASSPRMRGQAEAFF. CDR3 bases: TGTGCCAGCAGTCCCCGTATGAGGGGGCAGGCTGAAGCTTTCTTT.

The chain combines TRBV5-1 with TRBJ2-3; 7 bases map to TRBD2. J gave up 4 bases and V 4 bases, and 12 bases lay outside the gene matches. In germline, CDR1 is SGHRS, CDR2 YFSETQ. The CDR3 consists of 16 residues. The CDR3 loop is CASSPGWAGVADTQYF. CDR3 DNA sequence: TGCGCCAGCAGCCCGGGGTGGGCGGGAGTGGCAGATACGCAGTATTTT. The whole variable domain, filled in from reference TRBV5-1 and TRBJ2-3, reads KAGVTQTPRYLIKTRGQQVTLSCSPISGHRSVSWYQQTPGQGLQFLFEYFSETQRNKGNFPGRFSGRQFSNSRSEMNVSTLELGDSALYLCASSPGWAGVADTQYFGPGTRLTVL.

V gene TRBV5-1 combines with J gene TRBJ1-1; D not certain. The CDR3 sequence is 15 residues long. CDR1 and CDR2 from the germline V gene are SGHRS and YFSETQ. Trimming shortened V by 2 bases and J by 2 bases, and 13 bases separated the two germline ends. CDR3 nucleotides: TGCGCCAGCAGCTTTTCGGGAATGGGTAACACTGAAGCTTTCTTT. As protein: CASSFSGMGNTEAFF.

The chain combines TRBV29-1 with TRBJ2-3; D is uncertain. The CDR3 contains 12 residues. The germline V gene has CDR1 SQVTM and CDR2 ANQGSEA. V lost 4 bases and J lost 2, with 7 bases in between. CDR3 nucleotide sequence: TGCAGCGTTGTCGGTACCACAGATACGCAGTATTTT. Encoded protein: CSVVGTTDTQYF.

The CDR3 region has the DNA TGCGCCAGCAGCTTGGGCCGGGGTTATAATTCACCCCTCCACTTT. As protein: CASSLGRGYNSPLHF. The J gene is TRBJ1-6, the V gene TRBV5-1, with no clear D. V was shortened by 0 bases and J by 4 bases, with 8 bases between the two germline ends. In germline, CDR1 is SGHRS, CDR2 YFSETQ. There are 15 residues in the CDR3.

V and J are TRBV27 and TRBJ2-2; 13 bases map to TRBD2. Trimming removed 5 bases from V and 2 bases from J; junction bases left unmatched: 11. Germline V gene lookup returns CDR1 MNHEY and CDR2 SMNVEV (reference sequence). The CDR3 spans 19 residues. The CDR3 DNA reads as TGTGCCAGCAGTCCCCTCCTTACTAGCGGGAGGGGTAACACCGGGGAGCTGTTTTTT. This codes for CASSPLLTSGRGNTGELFF.

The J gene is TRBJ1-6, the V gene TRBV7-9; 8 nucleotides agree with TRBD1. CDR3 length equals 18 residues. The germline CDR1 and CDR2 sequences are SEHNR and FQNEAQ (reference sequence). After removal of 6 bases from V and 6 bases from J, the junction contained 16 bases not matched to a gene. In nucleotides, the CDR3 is TGTGCCAGCAGTTCGGGACAGGTCGCATCCCTCCCTAATTCACCCCTCCACTTT. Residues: CASSSGQVASLPNSPLHF.

In DNA, the CDR3 is TGTGCCAGCAGTTACTCAAACGGGAGGACCTACGAGCAGTACTTC. It is translated as CASSYSNGRTYEQYF. V gene TRBV6-5 combines with J gene TRBJ2-7, with 7 bases fitting TRBD2. V lost 0 bases to trimming and J lost 2 bases; unmatched junction nucleotides: 4. Germline V CDR1 and CDR2: MNHEY, SVGAGI. The CDR3 is 15 amino acids.

The CDR3 nucleotides are TGTGCCAGCAGCTTATCGCCAGGGTACTACGAGCAGTACTTC. Its protein is CASSLSPGYYEQYF. The chain employs TRBV7-9 and TRBJ2-7, with D perhaps matching TRBD1 (5 bases). CDR1 and CDR2 from the germline V gene are SEHNR and FQNEAQ (reference sequence). The CDR3 is made up of 14 amino acids. Trimming removed 2 bases from V and 3 bases from J, with 11 bases in between.

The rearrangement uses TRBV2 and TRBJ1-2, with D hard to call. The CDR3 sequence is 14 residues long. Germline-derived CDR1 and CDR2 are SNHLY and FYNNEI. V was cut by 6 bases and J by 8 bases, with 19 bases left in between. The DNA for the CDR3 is TGTGCCAGCAGCCGGACGAGGGAATCGGGCGGCTACACCTTC. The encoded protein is CASSRTRESGGYTF. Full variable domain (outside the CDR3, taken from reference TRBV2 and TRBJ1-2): EPEVTQTPSHQVTQMGQEVILRCVPISNHLYFYWYRQILGQKVEFLVSFYNNEISEKSEIFDDQFSVERPDGSNFTLKIRSTKLEDSAMYFCASSRTRESGGYTFGSGTRLTVV.